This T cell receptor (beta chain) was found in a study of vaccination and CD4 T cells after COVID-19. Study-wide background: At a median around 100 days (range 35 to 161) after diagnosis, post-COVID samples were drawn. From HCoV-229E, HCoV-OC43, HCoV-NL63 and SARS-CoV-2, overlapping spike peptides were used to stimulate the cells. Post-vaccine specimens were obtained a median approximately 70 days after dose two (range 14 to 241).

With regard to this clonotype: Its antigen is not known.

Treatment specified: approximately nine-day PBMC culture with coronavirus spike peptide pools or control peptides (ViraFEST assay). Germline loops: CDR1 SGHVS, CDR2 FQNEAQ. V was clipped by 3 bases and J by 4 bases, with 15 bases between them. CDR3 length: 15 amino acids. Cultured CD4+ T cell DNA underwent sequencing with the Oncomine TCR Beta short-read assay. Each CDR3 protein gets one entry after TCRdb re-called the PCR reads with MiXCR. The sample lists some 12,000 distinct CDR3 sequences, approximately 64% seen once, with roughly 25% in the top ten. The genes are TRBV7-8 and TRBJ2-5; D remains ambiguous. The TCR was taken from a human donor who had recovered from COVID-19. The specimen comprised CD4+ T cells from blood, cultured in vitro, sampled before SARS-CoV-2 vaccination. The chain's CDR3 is CASSFRALLLETQYF. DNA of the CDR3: TGTGCCAGCAGCTTCCGGGCCTTGCTCCTAGAGACCCAGTACTTC. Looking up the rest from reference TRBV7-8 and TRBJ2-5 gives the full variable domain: GAGVSQSPRYKVAKRGQDVALRCDPISGHVSLFWYQQALGQGPEFLTYFQNEAQLDKSGLPSDRFFAERPEGSVSTLKIQRTQQEDSAVYLCASSFRALLLETQYFGPGTRLLVL.